Listed here are 2 T cell receptor beta chains from one sample, sequenced in a study of T cell responses to AZD1222 COVID-19 vaccine. Sequenced by immunoSEQ multiplex PCR; TCRdb stores in-frame clones only, minus some. The sample holds about 60,000 clones, roughly 84% seen once. The sample consisted of peripheral blood, taken on day 0 of AZD1222 vaccination. Every receptor here comes from an adult in good health.

This sequence joins TRBV5-8 and TRBJ1-1, with D unresolved. The CDR3 extends over 16 amino acids. With 2 bases removed from V and 0 bases from J, the gap between germline ends came to 14 bases. The germline V gene has CDR1 SGHTS and CDR2 YDEGEE. CDR3 amino acids: CASSFGVGRMNTEAFF. In DNA, the CDR3 is TGTGCCAGCAGCTTTGGGGTGGGCAGGATGAACACTGAAGCTTTCTTT.

The chain uses TRBV5-1 and TRBJ2-5; 8 bases are shared with TRBD2. V was clipped by 3 bases and J by 5 bases; unmatched bases: 12. The CDR3 consists of 16 residues. Per germline, CDR1 SGHRS and CDR2 YFSETQ. The CDR3 coding sequence is TGCGCCAGCAGCTCGAGGACTAGCTCATCGGGGGAGACCCAGTACTTC. It codes for CASSSRTSSSGETQYF.